The T cell receptor beta chain under discussion was sequenced for a study of monozygotic twins with inflammatory bowel disease. Following a re-call of the 5' RACE reads, TCRdb has one entry per CDR3 protein and lacks DNA. This listing includes 150,000 to 200,000 distinct CDR3 sequences. This sequence originates from a human donor with ulcerative colitis or Crohn's disease, or a healthy co-twin of an affected twin (not recorded which). Sequencing used blood.

The CDR3 region is CASSYALAGRTGELFF. The chain combines TRBV6-5 with TRBJ2-2; TCRdb designates TRBD1, a call that cannot be tested without DNA. This CDR3 is 16 amino acids long. The germline V gene has CDR1 MNHEY and CDR2 SVGAGI.